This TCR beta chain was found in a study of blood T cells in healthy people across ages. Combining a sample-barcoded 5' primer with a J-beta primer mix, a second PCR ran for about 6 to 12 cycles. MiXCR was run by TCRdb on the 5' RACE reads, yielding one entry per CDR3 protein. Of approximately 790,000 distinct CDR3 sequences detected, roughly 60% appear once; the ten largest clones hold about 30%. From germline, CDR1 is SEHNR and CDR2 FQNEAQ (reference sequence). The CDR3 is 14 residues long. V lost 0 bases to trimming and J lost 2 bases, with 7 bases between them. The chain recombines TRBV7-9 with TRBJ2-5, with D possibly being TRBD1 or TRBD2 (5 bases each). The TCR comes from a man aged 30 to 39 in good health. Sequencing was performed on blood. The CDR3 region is CASSLAREQETQYF. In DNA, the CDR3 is TGTGCCAGCAGCTTAGCCAGGGAGCAAGAGACCCAGTACTTC.